Listed below are T cell receptor beta chains from one sample, sequenced in a study of regulatory dendritic cells for organ transplantation. Produced via immunoSEQ multiplex PCR; TCRdb's table is partial and in-frame only. The sample holds 25,000 to 35,000 clones, roughly 84% seen once. Material: naive CD8+ T cells from blood. These receptors were obtained from a human donor in good health. CDR3s include the opening cysteine and the closing phenylalanine or tryptophan. A D gene is named only where the DNA matches it firmly. Not all rows give a size; the values are once, few, many and, for expanded clones, a class.

once	.	TRBV4-2	TRBJ1-1	CASSQERRYLNTEAFF	TGTGCCAGCAGCCAAGAGAGGAGATACCTGAACACTGAAGCTTTCTTT
.	.	TRBV13	TRBJ1-2	CASSTGSRGYTF	TGTGCCAGCAGCACAGGGTCGCGCGGCTACACCTTC
.	.	TRBV4-1	TRBJ2-5	CASSPGIAKETQYF	TGCGCCAGCAGCCCGGGGATCGCGAAAGAGACCCAGTACTTC
.	TRBD1	TRBV4-1	TRBJ1-3	CASSQDNLQGARDTIYF	TGCGCCAGCAGCCAAGATAACTTACAGGGGGCGCGGGACACCATATATTTT
.	.	TRBV9	TRBJ2-7	CASSVGGSSYEQYF	TGTGCCAGCAGCGTAGGCGGGTCCTCCTACGAGCAGTACTTC
.	.	TRBV27	TRBJ1-2	CASSSNRQRLYGYTF	TGTGCCAGCAGTAGTAACCGACAACGTCTCTATGGCTACACCTTC
.	.	TRBV18	TRBJ1-2	CASSPPGVYGYTF	TGTGCCAGCTCACCCCCAGGGGTCTATGGCTACACCTTC
.	TRBD2	TRBV2	TRBJ2-1	CASSGTSGGPEQFF	TGTGCCAGCAGTGGGACTAGCGGGGGGCCTGAGCAGTTCTTC
.	.	TRBV7-9	TRBJ1-2	CASSLSGGGEYGYTF	TGTGCCAGCAGCTTATCAGGTGGGGGCGAGTATGGCTACACCTTC
.	TRBD2	TRBV6-6	TRBJ2-3	CASSYLAGGFTDTQYF	TGTGCCAGCAGTTATTTAGCGGGGGGGTTCACAGATACGCAGTATTTT
.	TRBD1	TRBV6-5	TRBJ2-3	CASSFRDREHDTQYF	TGTGCCAGCAGTTTCCGGGACAGGGAGCATGATACGCAGTATTTT
.	.	TRBV7-8	TRBJ1-1	CASSPPPAGMPEAFF	TGTGCCAGCAGCCCTCCCCCTGCGGGAATGCCTGAAGCTTTCTTT
.	TRBD2	TRBV7-9	TRBJ2-1	CASSLGLALFSYNEQFF	TGTGCCAGCAGCTTAGGACTAGCCCTCTTCTCCTACAATGAGCAGTTCTTC
.	TRBD1	TRBV11-1	TRBJ2-7	CASSLQFGTGREQYF	TGTGCCAGCAGCTTACAGTTTGGGACAGGGAGAGAGCAGTACTTC
once	TRBD1	TRBV6-6	TRBJ2-5	CASSFGTGGGETQYF	TGTGCCAGCAGTTTCGGGACAGGGGGGGGAGAGACCCAGTACTTC
.	TRBD1	TRBV7-8	TRBJ2-2	CASRPGTGNTGELFF	TGTGCCAGCAGACCCGGGACAGGGAACACCGGGGAGCTGTTTTTT
.	TRBD1	TRBV4-2	TRBJ2-3	CASSQQDRVGRDTQYF	TGTGCCAGCAGCCAACAAGACAGGGTGGGTCGCGATACGCAGTATTTT
.	TRBD1	TRBV12-5	TRBJ1-6	CASGTGQGAYSPLHF	TGTGCTAGTGGTACGGGACAGGGGGCTTATTCACCCCTCCACTTT
.	TRBD1	TRBV5-4	TRBJ1-1	CASSSLTGAALNTEAFF	TGTGCCAGCAGCTCACTGACAGGGGCCGCGTTGAACACTGAAGCTTTCTTT
few	.	TRBV9	TRBJ1-1	CASSVEGGRTEAFF	TGTGCCAGCAGCGTAGAGGGGGGGAGGACTGAAGCTTTCTTT
.	.	TRBV19	TRBJ1-4	CASSTGFGNEKLFF	TGTGCCAGTAGTACAGGGTTTGGTAATGAAAAACTGTTTTTT
.	.	TRBV4-1	TRBJ2-7	CASSTRGANYEQYF	TGCGCCAGCAGCACCCGGGGGGCGAACTACGAGCAGTACTTC
.	TRBD2	TRBV6-5	TRBJ2-1	CATNTGGAYNEQFF	TGTGCCACCAACACGGGGGGGGCCTACAATGAGCAGTTCTTC
once	TRBD1	TRBV9	TRBJ1-6	CASSARDRLGDSPLHF	TGTGCCAGCAGCGCTAGGGACAGGCTGGGTGATTCACCCCTCCACTTT
.	TRBD1	TRBV9	TRBJ1-4	CASSGSTGGFGEKLFF	TGTGCCAGCAGCGGGAGCACAGGGGGCTTTGGGGAAAAACTGTTTTTT
.	.	TRBV11-3	TRBJ1-1	CASTGDRGVNTEAFF	TGTGCCAGCACGGGGGATAGAGGTGTGAACACTGAAGCTTTCTTT
.	TRBD1	TRBV7-9	TRBJ2-7	CASSSSTTGDNYEQYF	TGTGCCAGCAGCTCCTCAACGACAGGGGACAACTACGAGCAGTACTTC
.	.	TRBV2	TRBJ1-1	CASSEAYSGAFF	TGTGCCAGCAGTGAAGCCTACAGCGGAGCTTTCTTT
.	.	TRBV7-9	TRBJ2-1	CASSPLYNEQFF	TGTGCCAGCAGCCCTTTATACAATGAGCAGTTCTTC
.	.	TRBV5-6	TRBJ2-3	CASSLRGGASTDTQYF	TGTGCCAGCAGCTTGAGAGGGGGTGCTAGCACAGATACGCAGTATTTT
.	TRBD1	TRBV27	TRBJ1-2	CASSQGTGYVYGYTF	TGTGCCAGCAGTCAGGGGACAGGGTACGTCTATGGCTACACCTTC
once	.	TRBV5-6	TRBJ1-2	CASSPAGNYYGYTF	TGTGCCAGCAGCCCAGCCGGGAATTACTATGGCTACACCTTC
.	.	TRBV15	TRBJ2-1	CATSSRGYNEQFF	TGTGCCACCAGCAGCAGGGGTTACAATGAGCAGTTCTTC
.	.	TRBV5-6	TRBJ2-7	CASSFRGEQYF	TGTGCCAGCAGCTTCAGGGGCGAGCAGTACTTC
few	.	TRBV2	TRBJ2-7	CASSPRGKDYEQYF	TGTGCCAGCAGTCCCAGAGGCAAAGACTACGAGCAGTACTTC
few	.	TRBV15	TRBJ1-1	CATSVGTSPEAFF	TGTGCCACCAGCGTCGGGACATCCCCTGAAGCTTTCTTT
.	.	TRBV19	TRBJ2-4	CASSTPEGEAKNIQYF	TGTGCCAGTAGTACCCCCGAGGGCGAGGCCAAAAACATTCAGTACTTC
.	.	TRBV7-9	TRBJ1-1	CASSLVGQGTEAFF	TGTGCCAGCAGCTTAGTAGGGCAGGGCACTGAAGCTTTCTTT
.	.	TRBV7-9	TRBJ2-7	CASSLGLATSYEQYF	TGTGCCAGCAGCTTAGGCCTAGCGACGTCCTACGAGCAGTACTTC
.	TRBD1	TRBV4-2	TRBJ1-5	CASSQEEDRGNQPQHF	TGTGCCAGCAGCCAAGAGGAAGACAGGGGGAATCAGCCCCAGCATTTT